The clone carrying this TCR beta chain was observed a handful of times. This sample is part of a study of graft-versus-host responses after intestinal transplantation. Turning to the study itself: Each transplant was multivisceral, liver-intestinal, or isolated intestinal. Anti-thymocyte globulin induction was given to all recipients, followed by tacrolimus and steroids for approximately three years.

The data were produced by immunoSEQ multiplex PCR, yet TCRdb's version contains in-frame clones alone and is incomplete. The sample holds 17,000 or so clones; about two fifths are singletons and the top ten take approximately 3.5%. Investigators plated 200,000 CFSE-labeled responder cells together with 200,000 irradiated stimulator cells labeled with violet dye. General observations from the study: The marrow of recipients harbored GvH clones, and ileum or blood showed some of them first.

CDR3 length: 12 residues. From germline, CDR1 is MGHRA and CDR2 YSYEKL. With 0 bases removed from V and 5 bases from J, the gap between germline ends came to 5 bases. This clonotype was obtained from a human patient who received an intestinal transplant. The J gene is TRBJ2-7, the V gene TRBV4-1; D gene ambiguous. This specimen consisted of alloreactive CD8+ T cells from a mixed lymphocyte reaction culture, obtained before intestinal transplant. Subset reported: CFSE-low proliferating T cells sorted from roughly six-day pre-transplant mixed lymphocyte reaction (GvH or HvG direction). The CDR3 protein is CASSQDTHEQYF. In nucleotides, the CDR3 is TGCGCCAGCAGCCAAGATACCCACGAGCAGTACTTC.